This entry concerns a single T cell receptor beta chain. The data originate from a study of blood T cell repertoires in COVID-19. Germline loops: CDR1 SNHLY, CDR2 FYNNEI. This CDR3 has 13 amino acids. Trimming cost V 7 bases and J 8 bases; bases outside gene matches: 9. Clones were read by immunoSEQ multiplex PCR, and TCRdb kept only the in-frame ones, dropping some. The profile shows hundreds of thousands of clones, roughly 80% of them singletons. The receptor was derived from a woman of 80 years or more with acute or convalescent COVID-19. This chain links TRBV2 with TRBJ1-2; 8 bases map to TRBD1. The specimen was peripheral blood. CDR3 sequence: CASTEDRARGYTF. The CDR3 nucleotides read TGTGCCAGCACCGAGGACAGGGCGCGGGGCTACACCTTC. The complete variable domain, with remaining parts taken from reference TRBV2 and TRBJ1-2, reads EPEVTQTPSHQVTQMGQEVILRCVPISNHLYFYWYRQILGQKVEFLVSFYNNEISEKSEIFDDQFSVERPDGSNFTLKIRSTKLEDSAMYFCASTEDRARGYTFGSGTRLTVV.